Below, 29 T cell receptor beta chains from the same sample are listed, as sequenced in a study of blood T cell repertoires in COVID-19. Some clones are missing from TCRdb's copy, which holds only in-frame ones; the method was immunoSEQ multiplex PCR. The sample records around 68,000 clones, 85% to 90% being singletons. Sequenced input: peripheral blood. These receptors came from a man older than 75 with acute or convalescent COVID-19.

The chain employs TRBV28 and TRBJ2-1; 10 nucleotides align to TRBD2. The junction had 4 bases not matched to a gene; V was cut back by 1 base and J by 4 bases. This CDR3 comprises 16 residues. The germline V gene has CDR1 MDHEN and CDR2 SYDVKM. The CDR3 nucleotides are TGTGCCAGCAGTTTATATCCTAGCGGGAGTTACAATGAGCAGTTCTTC. Translated: CASSLYPSGSYNEQFF.

The chain joins TRBV6-5 to TRBJ2-7, with D perhaps matching TRBD2 (5 bases). V was pared by 2 bases and J by 4 bases, with 6 bases between. Germline loops: CDR1 MNHEY, CDR2 SVGAGI. The CDR3 contains 12 residues. CDR3 residues: CASSYRGYEQYF. The CDR3 nucleotides are TGTGCCAGCAGTTACCGGGGATACGAGCAGTACTTC.

V and J are TRBV19 and TRBJ2-3; D unresolved. The length of the CDR3 is 14 residues. The V end lost 8 bases, the J end lost 6 bases, and 18 bases lay between the germline ends. The germline V gene encodes CDR1 LNHDA and CDR2 SQIVND (reference sequence). CDR3 sequence: CASDTGSAGDTQYF. The CDR3 region has the DNA TGTGCCAGTGATACCGGGTCCGCCGGGGATACGCAGTATTTT.

This clone has just a few counts. The V gene is TRBV11-1, the J gene TRBJ2-2, with D perhaps TRBD2 (6 bases). The germline gives CDR1 SGHAT, CDR2 FQDESV (reference sequence). V lost 6 bases and J 4 bases, leaving 12 bases between the germline ends. The CDR3 is 14 amino acids. In nucleotides, the CDR3 is TGTGCCAGCAGAAAGGGGAGGAGCACCGGGGAGCTGTTTTTT. Translation: CASRKGRSTGELFF.

V and J are TRBV11-3 and TRBJ2-7; 7 bases line up with TRBD2. From germline, CDR1 is SGHNT and CDR2 YENEEA. The CDR3 totals 14 residues. The trim removed 5 bases at V and 0 bases at J, leaving 4 bases unmatched. The CDR3: CASSPRTSSYEQYF. The CDR3 nucleotides read TGTGCCAGCAGCCCTCGGACTAGCTCCTACGAGCAGTACTTC.

This chain uses TRBV18 with TRBJ1-2; the match to TRBD1 covers 10 bases. The CDR3 covers 15 residues. Per the germline V gene, CDR1 is KGHSH and CDR2 is LQKENI. Trimming cost V 3 bases and J 4 bases; bases outside gene matches: 5. The CDR3 DNA is TGTGCCAGCTCACCGGGGGACAGGGGTGCCTATGGCTACACCTTC. This codes for CASSPGDRGAYGYTF.

This clone has only a few counts. The CDR3 region is CASSKTGSSSYEQYF. DNA of the CDR3: TGTGCCAGCAGCAAGACCGGGTCGAGCTCCTACGAGCAGTACTTC. The V and J genes are TRBV3-1 (or the pseudogene TRBV3-2) and TRBJ2-7; D gene ambiguous. The CDR3 length is 15 residues. Trimming pared 5 bases from V and 0 bases from J, leaving 14 bases between. The germline gives CDR1 LGHDT, CDR2 YNNKEL (reference sequence).

V is TRBV19 and J is TRBJ2-1; TRBD1 might be the D (5 bases). This CDR3 has 15 residues. Per germline, CDR1 LNHDA and CDR2 SQIVND (reference sequence). Trimming removed 1 base from V and 3 bases from J, with 10 bases in between. In nucleotides, the CDR3 is TGTGCCAGTAGTATAGGGGGCGGAAACTACAATGAGCAGTTCTTC. Amino acid sequence: CASSIGGGNYNEQFF.

This clone was detected a few times. The V and J genes are TRBV7-2 and TRBJ2-5, with 8 bases matching TRBD1. This CDR3 contains 14 residues. Germline V gene sequence: CDR1 SGHTA, CDR2 FQGNSA. The V segment lost 3 bases and the J segment 1 base; nucleotides outside the gene matches: 1. This CDR3 reads CASSFRGPQETQYF. CDR3 DNA: TGTGCCAGCAGCTTCAGGGGGCCCCAAGAGACCCAGTACTTC.

The V call is TRBV3-1 (or the pseudogene TRBV3-2), the J call TRBJ2-1; D perhaps matches TRBD2 (7 bases). Per the germline V gene, CDR1 is LGHDT and CDR2 is YNNKEL (reference sequence). CDR3 length: 16 residues. V gave up 4 bases and J gave up 2 bases, with 15 bases separating them. The CDR3 nucleotides are TGTGCCAGCAGCCCCAAGATGGGGGGGCCCTACAATGAGCAGTTCTTC. Encoded protein: CASSPKMGGPYNEQFF.

This chain connects TRBV7-2 to TRBJ2-5; D is undetermined. This CDR3 region has 14 residues. Germline loops: CDR1 SGHTA, CDR2 FQGNSA. The V end lost 4 bases, the J end lost 3 bases, and 12 bases lay between the germline ends. CDR3 nucleotide sequence: TGTGCCAGCAGCTCCGCCGGGTCTAAAGAGACCCAGTACTTC. It is translated as CASSSAGSKETQYF.

The J gene is TRBJ2-1, the V gene TRBV2; TRBD1 agrees at 9 bases. Germline loops: CDR1 SNHLY, CDR2 FYNNEI. V gave up 6 bases and J gave up 8 bases; unmatched junction bases: 14. The CDR3 extends over 16 amino acids. The CDR3 DNA sequence: TGTGCCAGCAGGCGTTCTCCCGGGACAGGGTTTTATGAGCAGTTCTTC. Translated: CASRRSPGTGFYEQFF.

Written as DNA, the CDR3 is TGTGCCAGCAGTTATAACCCAGTCTACAATGAGCAGTTCTTC. Translated: CASSYNPVYNEQFF. The chain employs TRBV6-2 or TRBV6-3 and TRBJ2-1, with unresolved D. Trimming took off 3 bases at V and 3 bases at J, with 9 bases between the two ends. This CDR3 is 14 amino acids long. CDR1 MNHEY and CDR2 SVGEGT come from the germline V gene.

The chain has TRBV6-5 and TRBJ1-6; D is uncertain. Trimming took off 6 bases at V and 2 bases at J, with 5 bases between the two ends. CDR3 length: 13 amino acids. Germline V gene sequence: CDR1 MNHEY, CDR2 SVGAGI. CDR3 DNA: TGTGCCAGCAGGGCAACCTATAATTCACCCCTCCACTTT. It encodes CASRATYNSPLHF.

This chain joins TRBV9 and TRBJ2-3; D remains unclear. The germline CDR1 and CDR2 sequences are SGDLS and YYNGEE. V lost 2 bases, J lost 1 base, and 2 bases lay in between. The CDR3 consists of 12 residues. The DNA of the CDR3 is TGTGCCAGCAGCGTCGGCACAGATACGCAGTATTTT. This sequence encodes CASSVGTDTQYF.

The chain uses TRBV9 and TRBJ2-2; D is unclear. Trimming pared 5 bases from V and 0 bases from J, leaving 5 bases between. Germline loops: CDR1 SGDLS, CDR2 YYNGEE. The CDR3 is 13 amino acids. Here the CDR3 DNA reads TGTGCCAGCAGGTTCGCGAACACCGGGGAGCTGTTTTTT. This sequence encodes CASRFANTGELFF.

V and J are TRBV9 and TRBJ2-5, with 10 nucleotides matching TRBD1. The germline gives CDR1 SGDLS, CDR2 YYNGEE. This CDR3 has 15 amino acids. V lost 3 bases, J lost 2 bases, and 4 bases stayed unmatched. In nucleotides, the CDR3 is TGTGCCAGCAGCGCCATGGGACAGGGGCAAGAGACCCAGTACTTC. Amino acids: CASSAMGQGQETQYF.

The CDR3 nucleotides read TGTGCCAGCAGCGTTGGAGGGGGCGGGCGGAACACTGAAGCTTTCTTT. Translated: CASSVGGGGRNTEAFF. The chain recombines TRBV9 with TRBJ1-1, with 7 bases matching TRBD1. The CDR3 has 16 amino acids. Germline lookup yields CDR1 SGDLS and CDR2 YYNGEE. V was clipped by 2 bases and J by 1 base; unmatched bases: 8.

V gene TRBV4-2 combines with J gene TRBJ2-2; tentatively, D is TRBD2 (6 bases). CDR1 and CDR2 (germline): LGHNA, YNFKEQ. CDR3 length: 15 residues. V lost 5 bases and J 5 bases, leaving 15 bases between the germline ends. The CDR3 DNA reads as TGTGCCAGCAGCGCGGGACTCGCGGAGACCGGGGAGCTGTTTTTT. Protein: CASSAGLAETGELFF.

A few counts support this clone. The chain recombines TRBV24-1 with TRBJ2-2; the D gene is possibly TRBD1 (5 bases). Trimming pared 12 bases from V and 1 base from J, leaving 8 bases between. CDR1 and CDR2 from the germline V gene are KGHDR and SFDVKD. The CDR3 contains 12 residues. Here the CDR3 reads CAAQGNTGELFF. For the CDR3, the DNA is TGTGCCGCCCAGGGGAACACCGGGGAGCTGTTTTTT.

J is TRBJ2-5 and V is TRBV6-2 or TRBV6-3; D remains unclear. This CDR3 contains 11 residues. V lost 2 bases to trimming and J lost 5 bases, with 3 bases between them. The V gene's germline CDR1 is MNHEY and CDR2 SVGEGT. The CDR3 loop reads CASSYAETQYF. The DNA of the CDR3 is TGTGCCAGCAGTTACGCGGAGACCCAGTACTTC.

The chain links TRBV18 to TRBJ1-2; D gene uncertain. CDR1 is KGHSH and CDR2 is LQKENI in the germline V gene. Deletions cut 2 bases from V and 0 bases from J, with 7 bases between. The CDR3 has 14 amino acids. The CDR3 region has the DNA TGTGCCAGCTCACCAGGGCCAACTAACTATGGCTACACCTTC. This encodes CASSPGPTNYGYTF.

The DNA of the CDR3 is TGTGCCTGGGTACTGGGGACTGCGAAGGGTCAGCCCCAGCATTTT. Its protein product is CAWVLGTAKGQPQHF. The genes are TRBV30 and TRBJ1-5; D is perhaps TRBD1 (5 bases). Germline V gene sequence: CDR1 GTSNPN, CDR2 SVGIG (reference sequence). Trimming took off 5 bases at V and 6 bases at J, with 20 bases between the two ends. The CDR3 sequence is 15 residues long.

The rearrangement uses TRBV4-3 and TRBJ1-2, with 7 bases identical to TRBD1. Looked up from germline, CDR1 is LGHNA and CDR2 is YSLEER. J was trimmed by 8 bases and V by 3 bases; bases with no gene match: 3. This CDR3 contains 12 residues. The CDR3 DNA reads TGCGCCAGCAGCCATACAGGGGTAGGCTACACCTTC. Protein: CASSHTGVGYTF.

Here the CDR3 reads CASSPGQSYGYTF. Written as DNA, the CDR3 is TGCGCCAGCAGTCCCGGACAGAGCTATGGCTACACCTTC. The rearrangement uses TRBV5-1 and TRBJ1-2, with D perhaps TRBD1 (6 bases). Germline CDR1 SGHRS, CDR2 YFSETQ. CDR3 length equals 13 residues. With 5 bases removed from V and 4 bases from J, the gap between germline ends came to 12 bases.

The V gene is TRBV19, the J gene TRBJ2-7; D gene unclear. V lost 0 bases, J lost 3 bases, and 18 bases lay in between. Germline V CDR1 and CDR2: LNHDA, SQIVND (reference sequence). The CDR3 is 17 amino acids. CDR3 coding DNA: TGTGCCAGTAGTATAGATTTCCGGCCGCCAGGAAACTACGAGCAGTACTTC. Residues: CASSIDFRPPGNYEQYF.

Only a few counts were recorded for this clone. CDR3 nucleotide sequence: TGTGCCAGCACCTTTATGGACAACCCCTACGAGCAGTACTTC. Translating gives CASTFMDNPYEQYF. This sequence joins TRBV11-2 and TRBJ2-7; TRBD1 is a possible D gene (5 bases). The CDR3 has 14 amino acids. V was pared by 7 bases and J by 2 bases, with 15 bases between. CDR1 is SGHAT, CDR2 FQNNGV, per germline.

J is TRBJ2-2 and V is TRBV5-1, with D possibly matching TRBD1 (6 bases). The germline V and J ends were trimmed by 3 bases and 4 bases, with 13 bases remaining between them. The CDR3 is made up of 15 amino acids. The germline CDR1 and CDR2 sequences are SGHRS and YFSETQ. The CDR3 loop reads CASSSRQEITGELFF. DNA of the CDR3: TGCGCCAGCAGCTCCCGACAGGAGATCACCGGGGAGCTGTTTTTT.

The chain joins TRBV19 to TRBJ1-2, with 7 bases lining up with TRBD1. The CDR3 loop spans 13 amino acids. Germline lookup yields CDR1 LNHDA and CDR2 SQIVND (reference sequence). V trimming: 6 bases; J trimming: 2 bases; junction bases outside the gene matches: 3. The CDR3 spells CASSRDRNYGYTF. CDR3 DNA sequence: TGTGCCAGTAGCCGGGACAGAAACTATGGCTACACCTTC.